The clone carrying this TCR beta chain has ten or more counts. The antigen remains undetermined. These data are taken from a study of T cells in Graves' hyperthyroidism and ophthalmopathy. Findings of the study overall: By a 13 V-J model, ophthalmopathy was set apart from stable hyperthyroidism. Ophthalmopathy was model-predicted a median roughly 6.3 months pre-onset. Blood shared most expanded thyroid clonotypes above 0.001.

The source material, RNA transcripts, was used to amplify TCR beta CDR3 regions. Initially, a first-round RT-PCR of the TCR CDR3 employed the HTBI primer set. One entry per CDR3 protein, called by TCRdb with MiXCR from the multiplex PCR reads. This table has 360,000 or so distinct CDR3 sequences, 15% to 20% appearing once. The PBMCs were taken from roughly 10 ml of fresh peripheral blood. Germline values: CDR1 MNHEY, CDR2 SVGAGI. The V gene lost 6 bases and the J gene lost 2 bases, with 16 bases spanning the gap. The length of the CDR3 is 15 residues. The sample taken for sequencing was blood. The sequence was obtained from a woman between 40 and 50 years old with Graves' ophthalmopathy. The chain carries TRBV6-5 and TRBJ2-5; D perhaps matches TRBD2 (5 bases). CDR3 loop: CASSPDGVTQETQYF. The CDR3 coding sequence is TGTGCCAGCAGCCCGGACGGGGTCACTCAAGAGACCCAGTACTTC.